Shown below are 2 T cell receptor beta chains from a single sample sequenced in a study of T-cell reconstitution after alpha-beta-depleted transplantation in children. Unique molecular identifiers featured in how the TCRbeta library was prepared. One entry per CDR3 protein, called by TCRdb with MiXCR from the PCR reads. This sample has about 250,000 distinct CDR3 sequences, with roughly a quarter found just once. Material: PBMCs, mostly from graft donor cells, obtained 360 days after TCRalphabeta/CD19-depleted stem cell transplant. The receptors come from a female patient aged 2-15 years who had a stem cell transplant for congenital amegakaryocytic thrombocytopenia, so the T cells may come from the graft donor.

Many counts were recorded for this clonotype. This sequence joins TRBV6-5 and TRBJ2-4; possibly TRBD2 for D (6 bases). Deletions cut 6 bases from V and 0 bases from J, with 15 bases between. The CDR3 is made up of 16 amino acids. The germline CDR1 and CDR2 sequences are MNHEY and SVGAGI. DNA of the CDR3: TGTGCCAGCAGGAGCCGAGGACTAAAAGCCAAAAACATTCAGTACTTC. Amino acids: CASRSRGLKAKNIQYF.

The J gene is TRBJ2-3, the V gene TRBV6-2 or TRBV6-3; possibly TRBD2 for D (5 bases). The germline gives CDR1 MNHEY, CDR2 SVGEGT. The length of the CDR3 is 15 residues. Trimming stripped 4 bases from V and 4 bases from J, with 15 bases between. This CDR3 is CASSSAREGADTQYF. The CDR3 nucleotides read TGTGCCAGCAGTTCCGCTAGAGAGGGAGCAGATACGCAGTATTTT.